Following are 15 T cell receptor beta chains from one sample sequenced in a study of CD4+ T cells in melanoma. Libraries were prepared by immunoSEQ multiplex PCR; TCRdb keeps only in-frame clonotypes and omits some of them. The table has roughly 150,000 clones, approximately 91% seen once; the top ten hold about 1.6%. All receptors derive from a human donor with melanoma.

V usage is TRBV6-6 and J usage is TRBJ1-2; no reliable D call. The CDR3 extends over 15 amino acids. Germline V gives CDR1 MNHNY, CDR2 SVGAGI (reference sequence). Between the trimmed V and J ends, which lost 5 bases and 0 bases, there was a span of 13 bases. CDR3 coding DNA: TGTGCCAGCAGTAAGGCCATGCCAGCTAACTATGGCTACACCTTC. Protein product: CASSKAMPANYGYTF.

The chain uses TRBV10-3 and TRBJ2-3; 11 bases are a match to TRBD2. Germline loops: CDR1 ENHRY, CDR2 SYGVKD. With 6 bases clipped from V and 6 bases from J, the junction kept 8 bases outside the gene matches. CDR3 length: 15 amino acids. The CDR3 loop is CAISELAGATDTQYF. In nucleotides, the CDR3 is TGTGCCATCAGCGAACTAGCGGGGGCAACCGATACGCAGTATTTT.

The V gene is TRBV4-1, the J gene TRBJ1-2; perhaps TRBD1 as D (5 bases). The CDR3 is 14 amino acids. The V end lost 0 bases, the J end lost 3 bases, and 8 bases lay between the germline ends. CDR1 is MGHRA and CDR2 is YSYEKL in the germline V gene. For the CDR3, the DNA is TGCGCCAGCAGCCAAGAGAGGGGCTACTATGGCTACACCTTC. Protein product: CASSQERGYYGYTF.

The chain uses TRBV6-4 and TRBJ2-1, with 10 positions matching TRBD2. This CDR3 spans 18 amino acids. Germline V gives CDR1 MRHNA, CDR2 SNTAGT. With V trimmed by 3 bases and J by 0 bases, 8 bases remained unmatched. The CDR3 DNA reads TGTGCCAGCAGTGATATACAGCGGGGGGGCAGCTCCTACAATGAGCAGTTCTTC. Translating gives CASSDIQRGGSSYNEQFF.

The V call is TRBV7-9, the J call TRBJ1-1; D ambiguous. CDR1 SEHNR and CDR2 FQNEAQ come from the germline V gene (reference sequence). The CDR3 length is 14 residues. V was clipped by 4 bases and J by 3 bases, with 12 bases between them. The CDR3 DNA reads TGTGCCAGCAGCTACAGATCGGAGTACACTGAAGCTTTCTTT. This encodes CASSYRSEYTEAFF.

The chain carries TRBV6-1 and TRBJ1-2, with a weak D call TRBD1 (5 bases). This CDR3 spans 14 amino acids. Trimming took 7 bases from V and 3 from J, leaving 15 bases between them. The germline CDR1 and CDR2 sequences are MNHNS and SASEGT. Here the CDR3 reads CASTGDGWYYGYTF. The CDR3 coding sequence is TGTGCCAGCACGGGGGACGGCTGGTACTATGGCTACACCTTC.

The V call is TRBV5-1, the J call TRBJ2-3; maybe TRBD1 (6 bases). There are 15 residues in the CDR3. The V end was cut by 2 bases, the J end by 1 base, with 11 bases between. Germline values: CDR1 SGHRS, CDR2 YFSETQ. CDR3 amino acids: CASSFLQGRTDTQYF. CDR3 bases: TGCGCCAGCAGCTTTTTACAGGGACGCACAGATACGCAGTATTTT.

In nucleotides, the CDR3 is TGTGCCAGCAGTTACTCGAGCCCACGAGGGAATTCACCCCTCCACTTT. Translation: CASSYSSPRGNSPLHF. The chain combines TRBV6-6 with TRBJ1-6; no firm D call. This CDR3 has 16 amino acids. V lost 0 bases and J 7 bases, leaving 13 bases between the germline ends. Per the germline V gene, CDR1 is MNHNY and CDR2 is SVGAGI (reference sequence).

This clone was counted once. The chain couples TRBV4-2 to TRBJ2-3, with TRBD1 matching over 7 bases. The CDR3 loop spans 16 amino acids. J was trimmed by 0 bases and V by 4 bases; bases with no gene match: 7. Germline CDR1 reads LGHNA; CDR2 reads YNFKEQ. The CDR3: CASSPGQQTSTDTQYF. In nucleotides, the CDR3 is TGTGCCAGCAGCCCGGGACAGCAAACTAGCACAGATACGCAGTATTTT.

The chain employs TRBV7-2 and TRBJ2-1, with D perhaps matching TRBD1 or TRBD2 (5 bases each). The CDR3 totals 13 residues. Between the trimmed V and J ends, which lost 3 bases and 9 bases, there was a span of 12 bases. Looked up from germline, CDR1 is SGHTA and CDR2 is FQGNSA. The CDR3, as DNA: TGTGCCAGCAGCTTTCCCCCCGGGACTGAGCAGTTCTTC. Its protein product is CASSFPPGTEQFF.

The gene calls are TRBV5-1 and TRBJ1-2; 7 nucleotides align to TRBD1. The CDR3 runs to 16 residues. V shed 4 bases, J shed 0 bases, and the junction held 9 bases outside the gene matches. Germline CDR1 and CDR2: SGHRS and YFSETQ. DNA for the CDR3: TGCGCCAGCAGCCCCGGACAGGTGCGGACTAACTATGGCTACACCTTC. Its protein product is CASSPGQVRTNYGYTF.

This chain connects TRBV10-3 to TRBJ2-7; no reliable D call. V lost 0 bases and J lost 2, with 11 bases in between. CDR3 length: 15 residues. Germline V gives CDR1 ENHRY, CDR2 SYGVKD. The CDR3 is CAISESAHTAYEQYF. Here the CDR3 DNA reads TGTGCCATCAGTGAGTCGGCGCACACTGCCTACGAGCAGTACTTC.

The chain has TRBV19 and TRBJ2-5; 8 nucleotides match TRBD2. CDR3 length: 14 residues. Germline V gene sequence: CDR1 LNHDA, CDR2 SQIVND (reference sequence). The J segment lost 4 bases and the V segment lost 3 bases, leaving 4 bases of the junction unmatched. Here the CDR3 reads CASSILAGSETQYF. The DNA of the CDR3 is TGTGCCAGTAGTATTTTAGCGGGATCAGAGACCCAGTACTTC.

V is TRBV4-1 and J is TRBJ2-7; 9 bases align to TRBD2. V trimming: 4 bases; J trimming: 3 bases; junction bases outside the gene matches: 4. The CDR3 totals 14 residues. Germline-derived CDR1 and CDR2 are MGHRA and YSYEKL. CDR3 nucleotides: TGCGCCAGCAGCCCGGGACTAGCCGGCTACGAGCAGTACTTC. This translates into CASSPGLAGYEQYF.

The chain joins TRBV11-1 to TRBJ1-4, with D possibly matching TRBD1 (5 bases). The germline V gene encodes CDR1 SGHAT and CDR2 FQDESV (reference sequence). The CDR3 is 15 amino acids. The V gene lost 8 bases and the J gene lost 6 bases, with 19 bases spanning the gap. CDR3 loop: CASSKGQGKDEKLFF. In DNA, the CDR3 is TGTGCCAGCTCCAAGGGGCAGGGAAAGGATGAAAAACTGTTTTTT.